This T cell receptor (beta chain) was captured in a study of blood T cells in healthy people across ages. The authors ran a second PCR of 7 to 11 cycles using a sample-barcoded 5' primer and a J-beta primer mix. One entry per CDR3 protein, called by TCRdb with MiXCR from the 5' RACE reads. This sample has some 1 million distinct CDR3 sequences, with 45% found just once. Specimen: blood. This sequence originates from a woman aged 55-70 years in good health.

The chain's CDR3 is CAIREGNSPLHF. CDR3 DNA sequence: TGTGCCATCAGGGAGGGGAATTCACCCCTCCACTTT. J is TRBJ1-6 and V is TRBV10-3; D is possibly TRBD1 (5 bases). The length of the CDR3 is 12 residues. Germline V lookup: CDR1 ENHRY, CDR2 SYGVKD. Trimming took off 6 bases at V and 7 bases at J, with 7 bases between the two ends.